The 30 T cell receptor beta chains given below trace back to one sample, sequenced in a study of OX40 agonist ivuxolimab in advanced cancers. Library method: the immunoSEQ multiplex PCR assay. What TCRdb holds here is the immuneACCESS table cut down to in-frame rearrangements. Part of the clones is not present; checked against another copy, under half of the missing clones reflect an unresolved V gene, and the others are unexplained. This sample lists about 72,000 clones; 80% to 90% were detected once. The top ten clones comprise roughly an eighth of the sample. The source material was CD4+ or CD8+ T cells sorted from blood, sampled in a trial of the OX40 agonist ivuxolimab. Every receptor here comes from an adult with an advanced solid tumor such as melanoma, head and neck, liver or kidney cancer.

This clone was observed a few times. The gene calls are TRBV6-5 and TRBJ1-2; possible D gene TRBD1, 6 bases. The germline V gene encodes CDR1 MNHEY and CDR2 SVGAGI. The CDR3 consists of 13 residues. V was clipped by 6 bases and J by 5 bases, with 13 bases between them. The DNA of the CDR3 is TGTGCCAGCAGAAGGGGGGGCTTATATGGCTACACCTTC. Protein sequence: CASRRGGLYGYTF.

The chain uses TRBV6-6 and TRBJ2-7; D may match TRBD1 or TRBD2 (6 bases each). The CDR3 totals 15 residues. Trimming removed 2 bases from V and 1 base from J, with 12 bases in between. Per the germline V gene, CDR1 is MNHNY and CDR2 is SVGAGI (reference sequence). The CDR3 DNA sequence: TGTGCCAGCAGTTACGAGGGGGGAGGTTCCTACGAGCAGTACTTC. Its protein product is CASSYEGGGSYEQYF.

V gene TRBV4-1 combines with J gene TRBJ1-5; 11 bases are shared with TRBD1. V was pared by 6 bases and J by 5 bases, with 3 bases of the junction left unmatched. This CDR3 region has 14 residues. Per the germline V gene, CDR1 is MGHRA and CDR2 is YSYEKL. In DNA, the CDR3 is TGCGCCAGCAGGCGGACAGGGGGCGATCAGCCCCAGCATTTT. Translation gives CASRRTGGDQPQHF.

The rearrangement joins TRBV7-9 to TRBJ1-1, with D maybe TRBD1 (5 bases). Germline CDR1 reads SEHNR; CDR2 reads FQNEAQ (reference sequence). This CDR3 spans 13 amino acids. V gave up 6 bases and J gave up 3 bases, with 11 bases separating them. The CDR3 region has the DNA TGTGCCAGCAGTTGGGTGGGGGACACTGAAGCTTTCTTT. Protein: CASSWVGDTEAFF.

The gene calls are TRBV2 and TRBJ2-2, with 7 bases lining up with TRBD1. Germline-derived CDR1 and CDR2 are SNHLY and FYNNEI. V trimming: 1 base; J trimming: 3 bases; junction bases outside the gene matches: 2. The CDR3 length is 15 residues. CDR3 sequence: CASSEETGHTGELFF. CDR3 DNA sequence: TGTGCCAGCAGTGAAGAGACAGGGCACACCGGGGAGCTGTTTTTT.

CDR3 coding DNA: TGCGCCAGCAGCTTGGCCCGGACAGGACCCACTGGGGCCAACGTCCTGACTTTC. Protein: CASSLARTGPTGANVLTF. The chain combines TRBV5-1 with TRBJ2-6; 7 bases are shared with TRBD1. Germline CDR1 SGHRS, CDR2 YFSETQ. V lost 0 bases, J lost 2 bases, and 8 bases stayed unmatched. This CDR3 contains 18 residues.

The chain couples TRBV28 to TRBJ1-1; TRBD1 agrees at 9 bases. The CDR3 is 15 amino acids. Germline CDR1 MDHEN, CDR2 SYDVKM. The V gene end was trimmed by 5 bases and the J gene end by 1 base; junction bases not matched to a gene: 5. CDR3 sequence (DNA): TGTGCCAGCAGTGGGGCGGACAGGGGGAACACTGAAGCTTTCTTT. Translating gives CASSGADRGNTEAFF.

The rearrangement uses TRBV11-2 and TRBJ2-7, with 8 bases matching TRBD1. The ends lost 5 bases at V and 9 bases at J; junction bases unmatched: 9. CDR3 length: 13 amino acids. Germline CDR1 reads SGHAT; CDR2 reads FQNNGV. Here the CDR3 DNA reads TGTGCCAGCAGCCTCAGGACAGGGAGTATGCAGTACTTC. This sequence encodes CASSLRTGSMQYF.

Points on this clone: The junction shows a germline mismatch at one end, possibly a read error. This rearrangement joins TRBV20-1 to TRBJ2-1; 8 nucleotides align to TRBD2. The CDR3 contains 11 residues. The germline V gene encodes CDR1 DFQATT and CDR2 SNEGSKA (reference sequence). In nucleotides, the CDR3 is TGCAGTGCTCAGACTAGCGTCGAGCTGTTCTTC. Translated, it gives CSAQTSVELFF.

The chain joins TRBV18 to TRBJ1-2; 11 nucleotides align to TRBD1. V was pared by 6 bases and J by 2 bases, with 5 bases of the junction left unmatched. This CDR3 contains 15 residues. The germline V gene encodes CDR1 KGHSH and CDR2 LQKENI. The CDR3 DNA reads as TGTGCCAGCTCGCGGACAGGGGGCGGGAACTATGGCTACACCTTC. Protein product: CASSRTGGGNYGYTF. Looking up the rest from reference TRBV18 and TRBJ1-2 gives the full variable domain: NAGVMQNPRHLVRRRGQEARLRCSPMKGHSHVYWYRQLPEEGLKFMVYLQKENIIDESGMPKERFSAEFPKEGPSILRIQQVVRGDSAAYFCASSRTGGGNYGYTFGSGTRLTVV.

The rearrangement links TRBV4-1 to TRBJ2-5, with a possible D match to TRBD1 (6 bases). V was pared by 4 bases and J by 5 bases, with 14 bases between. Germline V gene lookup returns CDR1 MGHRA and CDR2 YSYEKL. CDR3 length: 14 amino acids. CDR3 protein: CASSPQGVGETQYF. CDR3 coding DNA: TGCGCCAGCAGCCCACAGGGAGTCGGGGAGACCCAGTACTTC.

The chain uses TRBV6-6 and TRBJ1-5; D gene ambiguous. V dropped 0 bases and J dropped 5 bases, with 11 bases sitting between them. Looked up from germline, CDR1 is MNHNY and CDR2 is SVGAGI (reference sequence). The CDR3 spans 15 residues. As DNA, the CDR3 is TGTGCCAGCAGTTACTCAGGGTCGAGGGATCAGCCCCAGCATTTT. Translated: CASSYSGSRDQPQHF.

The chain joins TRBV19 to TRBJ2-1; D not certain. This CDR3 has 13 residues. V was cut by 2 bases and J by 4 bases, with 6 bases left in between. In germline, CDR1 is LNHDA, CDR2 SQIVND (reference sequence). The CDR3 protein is CASSISIYNEQFF. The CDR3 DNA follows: TGTGCCAGTAGTATATCGATTTACAATGAGCAGTTCTTC.

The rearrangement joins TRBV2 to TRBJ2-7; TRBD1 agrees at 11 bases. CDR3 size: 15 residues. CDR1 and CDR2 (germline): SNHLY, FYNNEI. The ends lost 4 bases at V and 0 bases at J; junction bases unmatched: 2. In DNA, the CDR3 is TGTGCCAGCAGTGCCGGACAGGGGGCCTCCTACGAGCAGTACTTC. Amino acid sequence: CASSAGQGASYEQYF.

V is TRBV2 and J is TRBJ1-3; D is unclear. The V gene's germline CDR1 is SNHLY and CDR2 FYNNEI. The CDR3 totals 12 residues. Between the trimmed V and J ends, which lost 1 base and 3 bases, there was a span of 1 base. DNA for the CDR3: TGTGCCAGCAGTGAAGGTGGAAACACCATATATTTT. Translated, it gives CASSEGGNTIYF.

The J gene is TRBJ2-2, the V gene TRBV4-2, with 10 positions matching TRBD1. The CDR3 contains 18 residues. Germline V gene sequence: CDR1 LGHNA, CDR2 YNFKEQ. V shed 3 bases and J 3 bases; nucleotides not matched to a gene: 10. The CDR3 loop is CASSHTGTGAGDTGELFF. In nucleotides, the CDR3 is TGTGCCAGCAGCCATACCGGGACAGGGGCCGGGGACACCGGGGAGCTGTTTTTT.

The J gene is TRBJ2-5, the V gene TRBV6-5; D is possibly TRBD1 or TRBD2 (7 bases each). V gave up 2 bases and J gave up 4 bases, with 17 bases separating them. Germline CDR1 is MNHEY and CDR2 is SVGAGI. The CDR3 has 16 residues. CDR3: CASSYGQGGLRETQYF. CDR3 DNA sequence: TGTGCCAGCAGTTACGGGCAGGGGGGGCTTCGAGAGACCCAGTACTTC.

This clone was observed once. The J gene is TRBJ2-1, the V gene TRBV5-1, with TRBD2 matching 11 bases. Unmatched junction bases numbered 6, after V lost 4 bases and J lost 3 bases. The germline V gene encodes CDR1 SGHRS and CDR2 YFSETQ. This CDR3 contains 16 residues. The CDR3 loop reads CASSATLAGGYNEQFF. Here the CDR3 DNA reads TGCGCCAGCAGCGCCACCCTAGCGGGGGGCTACAATGAGCAGTTCTTC.

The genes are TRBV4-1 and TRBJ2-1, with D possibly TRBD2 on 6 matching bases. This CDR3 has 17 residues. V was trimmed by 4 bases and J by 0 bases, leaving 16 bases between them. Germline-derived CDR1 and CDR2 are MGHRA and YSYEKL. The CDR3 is CASSRSLPGSSYNEQFF. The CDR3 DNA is TGCGCCAGCAGCCGAAGCCTTCCCGGGAGCTCCTACAATGAGCAGTTCTTC.

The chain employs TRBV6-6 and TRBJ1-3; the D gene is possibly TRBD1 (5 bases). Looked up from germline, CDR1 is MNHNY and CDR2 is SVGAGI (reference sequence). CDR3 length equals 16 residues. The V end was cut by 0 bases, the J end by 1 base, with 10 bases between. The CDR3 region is CASSYSTGWSGNTIYF. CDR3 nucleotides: TGTGCCAGCAGTTACTCAACAGGTTGGTCTGGAAACACCATATATTTT.

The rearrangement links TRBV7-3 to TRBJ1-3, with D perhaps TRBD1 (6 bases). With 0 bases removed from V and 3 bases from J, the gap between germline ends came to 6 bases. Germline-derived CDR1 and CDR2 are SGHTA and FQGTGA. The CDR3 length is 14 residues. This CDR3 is CASSLTGGGNTIYF. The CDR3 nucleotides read TGTGCCAGCAGCTTAACAGGGGGTGGAAACACCATATATTTT. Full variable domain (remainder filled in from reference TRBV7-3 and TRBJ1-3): GAGVSQTPSNKVTEKGKYVELRCDPISGHTALYWYRQSLGQGPEFLIYFQGTGAADDSGLPNDRFFAVRPEGSVSTLKIQRTERGDSAVYLCASSLTGGGNTIYFGEGSWLTVV.

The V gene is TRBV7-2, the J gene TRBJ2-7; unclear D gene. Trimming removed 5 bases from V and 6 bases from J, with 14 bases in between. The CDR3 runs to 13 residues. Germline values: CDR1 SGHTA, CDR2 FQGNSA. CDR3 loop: CASSRLAVSEQYF. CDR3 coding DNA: TGTGCCAGCAGCCGCCTCGCGGTGTCCGAGCAGTACTTC.

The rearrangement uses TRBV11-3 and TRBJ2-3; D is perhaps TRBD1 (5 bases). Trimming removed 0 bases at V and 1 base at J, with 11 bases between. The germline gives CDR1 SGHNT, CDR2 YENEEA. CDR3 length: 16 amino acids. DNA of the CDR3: TGTGCCAGCAGCTTAGATCCCAGGGCTGGCACAGATACGCAGTATTTT. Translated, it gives CASSLDPRAGTDTQYF.

The CDR3 sequence is CASSKRDSTSYEQYF. The CDR3 DNA sequence: TGTGCCAGCAGCAAGAGGGACAGTACCTCCTACGAGCAGTACTTC. The rearrangement joins TRBV21-1 to TRBJ2-7; the DNA was not compared with TRBD1, the D call given in the table. TRBV21-1 is reported as a pseudogene. There are 15 residues in the CDR3.

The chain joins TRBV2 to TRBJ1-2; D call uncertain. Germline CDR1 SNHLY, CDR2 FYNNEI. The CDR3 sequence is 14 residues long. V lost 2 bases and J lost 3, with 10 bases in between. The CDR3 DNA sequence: TGTGCCAGCAGTGAAACGCCAGGCGACTATGGCTACACCTTC. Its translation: CASSETPGDYGYTF.

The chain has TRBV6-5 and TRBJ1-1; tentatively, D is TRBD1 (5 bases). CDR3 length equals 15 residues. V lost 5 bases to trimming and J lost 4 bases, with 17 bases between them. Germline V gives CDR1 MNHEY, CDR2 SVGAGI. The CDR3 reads CASSPRDGAFTEAFF. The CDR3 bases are TGTGCCAGCAGTCCGCGGGACGGGGCCTTCACTGAAGCTTTCTTT.

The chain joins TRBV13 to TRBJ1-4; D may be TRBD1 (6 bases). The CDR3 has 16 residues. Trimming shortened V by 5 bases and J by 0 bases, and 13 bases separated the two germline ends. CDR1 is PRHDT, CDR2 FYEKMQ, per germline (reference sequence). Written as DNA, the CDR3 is TGTGCCAGCAGCCTCCGGGACATCTCAACTAATGAAAAACTGTTTTTT. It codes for CASSLRDISTNEKLFF.

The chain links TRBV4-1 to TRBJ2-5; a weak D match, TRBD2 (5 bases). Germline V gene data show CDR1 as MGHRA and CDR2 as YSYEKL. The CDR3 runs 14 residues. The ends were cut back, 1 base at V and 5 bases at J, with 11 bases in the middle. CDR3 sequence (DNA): TGCGCCAGCAGCCAAGGGACTCGCCGGGAGACCCAGTACTTC. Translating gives CASSQGTRRETQYF.

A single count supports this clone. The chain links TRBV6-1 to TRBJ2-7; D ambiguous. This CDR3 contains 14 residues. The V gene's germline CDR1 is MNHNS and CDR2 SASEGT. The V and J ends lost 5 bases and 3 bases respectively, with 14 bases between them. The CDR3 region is CASSPTGNYYEQYF. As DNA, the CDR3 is TGTGCCAGCAGTCCGACGGGTAACTACTACGAGCAGTACTTC.

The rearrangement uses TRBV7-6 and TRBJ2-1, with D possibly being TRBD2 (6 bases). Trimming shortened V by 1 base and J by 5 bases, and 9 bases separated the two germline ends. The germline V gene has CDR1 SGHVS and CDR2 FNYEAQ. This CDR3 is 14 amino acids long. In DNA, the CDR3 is TGTGCCAGCAGCTTAGTGCGGGGCAACAATGAGCAGTTCTTC. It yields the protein CASSLVRGNNEQFF.